This T cell receptor beta chain was sequenced for a study of T cell responses to AZD1222 COVID-19 vaccine. Findings and caveats of the study: At baseline, seropositivity was found in only six or seven AZD1222 recipients. Vaccine-associated CD4 TCRs ranged over spike, dominating at 160-218 and 743-854.

Notes on this clone: Its antigen is unidentified.

This table comes from immunoSEQ multiplex PCR, and its TCRdb copy is limited to in-frame clones, with some not included. The table has under 150,000 clones, roughly 90% seen once. CDR3 size: 14 residues. Germline CDR1 MNHNY, CDR2 SVGAGI (reference sequence). V lost 5 bases to trimming and J lost 1 base, with 11 bases between them. The source of this sequence is an adult in good health. V and J are TRBV6-6 and TRBJ1-1; tentatively, D is TRBD1 (6 bases). Sequencing was performed on peripheral blood, taken on day 0 of AZD1222 vaccination. As DNA, the CDR3 is TGTGCCAGCAGTCCCAGGGGCGAGAACACTGAAGCTTTCTTT. Its protein product is CASSPRGENTEAFF.